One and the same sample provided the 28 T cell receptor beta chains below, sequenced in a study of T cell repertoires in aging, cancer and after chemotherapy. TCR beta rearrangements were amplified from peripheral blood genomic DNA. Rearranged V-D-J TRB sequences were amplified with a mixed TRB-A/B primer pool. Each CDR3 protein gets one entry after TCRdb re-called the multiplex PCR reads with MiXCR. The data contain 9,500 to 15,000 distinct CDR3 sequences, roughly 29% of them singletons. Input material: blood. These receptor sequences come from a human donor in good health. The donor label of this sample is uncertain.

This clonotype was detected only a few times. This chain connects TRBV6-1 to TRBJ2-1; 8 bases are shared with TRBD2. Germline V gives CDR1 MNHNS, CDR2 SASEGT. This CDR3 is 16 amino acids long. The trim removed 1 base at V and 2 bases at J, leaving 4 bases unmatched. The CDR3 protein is CASSEDGGAPYNEQFF. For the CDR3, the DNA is TGTGCCAGCAGTGAAGACGGGGGGGCCCCCTACAATGAGCAGTTCTTC.

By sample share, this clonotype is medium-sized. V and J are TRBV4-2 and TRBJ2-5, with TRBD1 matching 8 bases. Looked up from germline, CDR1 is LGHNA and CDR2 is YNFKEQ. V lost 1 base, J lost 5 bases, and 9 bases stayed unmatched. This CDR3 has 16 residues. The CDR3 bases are TGTGCCAGCAGCCAAGCGAAAGGACAGGGCGCCGAGACCCAGTACTTC. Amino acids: CASSQAKGQGAETQYF.

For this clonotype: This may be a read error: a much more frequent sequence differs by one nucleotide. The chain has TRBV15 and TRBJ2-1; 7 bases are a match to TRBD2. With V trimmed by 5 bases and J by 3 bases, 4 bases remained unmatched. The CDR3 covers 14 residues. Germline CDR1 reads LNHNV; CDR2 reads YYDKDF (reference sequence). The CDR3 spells CATSQREYYNEQFF. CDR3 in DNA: TGTGCCACCAGCCAGCGGGAATACTACAATGAGCAGTTCTTC.

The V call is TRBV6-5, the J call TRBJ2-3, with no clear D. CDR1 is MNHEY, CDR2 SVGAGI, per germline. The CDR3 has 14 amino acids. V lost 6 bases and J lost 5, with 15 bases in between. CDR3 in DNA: TGTGCCAGCAGCTTACGAGGAAGGATAGATACGCAGTATTTT. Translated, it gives CASSLRGRIDTQYF.

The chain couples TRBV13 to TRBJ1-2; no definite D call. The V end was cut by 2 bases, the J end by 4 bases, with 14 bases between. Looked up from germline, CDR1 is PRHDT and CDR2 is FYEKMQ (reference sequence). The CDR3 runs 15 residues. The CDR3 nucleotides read TGTGCCAGCAGCTTAACCGCCGGACCCGTCTATGGCTACACCTTC. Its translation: CASSLTAGPVYGYTF.

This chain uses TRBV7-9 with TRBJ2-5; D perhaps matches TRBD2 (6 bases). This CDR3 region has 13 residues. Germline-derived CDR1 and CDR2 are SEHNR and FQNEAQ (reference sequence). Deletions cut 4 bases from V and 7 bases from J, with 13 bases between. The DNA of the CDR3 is TGTGCCAGCAGCTCGCGGGACCTCAGGACCCAGTACTTC. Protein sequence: CASSSRDLRTQYF.

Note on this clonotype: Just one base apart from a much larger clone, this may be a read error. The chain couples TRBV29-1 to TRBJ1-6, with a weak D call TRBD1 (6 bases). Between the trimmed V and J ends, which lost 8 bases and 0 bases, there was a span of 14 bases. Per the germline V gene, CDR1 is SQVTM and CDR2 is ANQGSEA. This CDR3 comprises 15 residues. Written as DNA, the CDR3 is TGCAGCTCTAGCCAGGGGAGCTCCTATAATTCACCCCTCCACTTT. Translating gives CSSSQGSSYNSPLHF.

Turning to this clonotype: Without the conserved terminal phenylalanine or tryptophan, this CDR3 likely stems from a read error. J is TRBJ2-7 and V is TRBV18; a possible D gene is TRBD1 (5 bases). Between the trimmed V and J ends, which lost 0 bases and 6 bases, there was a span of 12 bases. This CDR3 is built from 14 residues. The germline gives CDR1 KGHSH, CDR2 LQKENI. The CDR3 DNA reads TGTGCCAGCTCACCACCGCCTCCAGGGTCCGAGCAGTACCTC. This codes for CASSPPPPGSEQYL.

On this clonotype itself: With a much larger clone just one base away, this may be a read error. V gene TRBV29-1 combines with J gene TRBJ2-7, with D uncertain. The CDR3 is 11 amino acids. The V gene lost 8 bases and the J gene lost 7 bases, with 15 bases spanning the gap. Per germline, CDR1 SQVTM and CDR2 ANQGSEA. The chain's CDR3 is CSIVSLREQYF. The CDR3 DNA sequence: TGCAGCATTGTATCACTGCGGGAGCAGTACTTC.

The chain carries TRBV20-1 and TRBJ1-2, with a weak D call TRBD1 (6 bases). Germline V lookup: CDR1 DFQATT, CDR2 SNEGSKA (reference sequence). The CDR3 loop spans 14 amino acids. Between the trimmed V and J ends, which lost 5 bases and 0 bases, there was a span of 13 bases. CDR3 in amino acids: CSAPAGVANYGYTF. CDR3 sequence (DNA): TGCAGTGCTCCGGCAGGGGTGGCTAACTATGGCTACACCTTC.

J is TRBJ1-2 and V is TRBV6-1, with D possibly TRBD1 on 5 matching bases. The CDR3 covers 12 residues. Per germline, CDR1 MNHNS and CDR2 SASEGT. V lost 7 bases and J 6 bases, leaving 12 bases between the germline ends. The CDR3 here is CASNRWGNGYTF. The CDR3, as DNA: TGTGCCAGCAACCGGTGGGGCAATGGCTACACCTTC.

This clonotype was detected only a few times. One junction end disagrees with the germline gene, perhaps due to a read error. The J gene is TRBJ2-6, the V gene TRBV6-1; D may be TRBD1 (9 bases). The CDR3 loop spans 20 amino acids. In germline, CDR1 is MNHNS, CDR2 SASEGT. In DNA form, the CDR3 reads TGTGCCATCAGTGACGGACAGGGGCTAGCGGGTGGGGCTGGGGCCAACGTCCTGACTTTC. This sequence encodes CAISDGQGLAGGAGANVLTF.

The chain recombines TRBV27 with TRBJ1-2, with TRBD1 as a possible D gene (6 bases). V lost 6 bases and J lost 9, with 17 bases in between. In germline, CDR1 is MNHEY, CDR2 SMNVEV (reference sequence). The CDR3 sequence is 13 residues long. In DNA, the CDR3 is TGTGCCAGCAGCCGAGCCCCAGGGGCCAGCTACACCTTC. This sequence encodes CASSRAPGASYTF.

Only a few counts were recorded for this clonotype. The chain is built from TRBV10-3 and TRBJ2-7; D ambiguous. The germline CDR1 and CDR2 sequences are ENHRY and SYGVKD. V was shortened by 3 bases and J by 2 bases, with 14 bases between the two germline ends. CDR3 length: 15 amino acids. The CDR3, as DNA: TGTGCCATCAGTGATTCCGTGACCGCCGCCTACGAGCAGTACTTC. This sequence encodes CAISDSVTAAYEQYF.

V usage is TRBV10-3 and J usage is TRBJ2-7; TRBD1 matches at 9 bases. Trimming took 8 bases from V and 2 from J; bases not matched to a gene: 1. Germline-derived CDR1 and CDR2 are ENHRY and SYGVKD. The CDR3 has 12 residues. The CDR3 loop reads CAIRDRAYEQYF. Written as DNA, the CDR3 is TGTGCCATCCGGGACAGGGCCTACGAGCAGTACTTC.

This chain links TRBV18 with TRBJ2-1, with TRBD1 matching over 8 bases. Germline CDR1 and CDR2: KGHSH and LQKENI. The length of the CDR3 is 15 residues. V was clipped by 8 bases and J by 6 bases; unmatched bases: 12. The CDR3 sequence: CASSGPRQGRNEQFF. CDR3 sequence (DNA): TGTGCCAGCAGCGGGCCAAGACAGGGGCGCAATGAGCAGTTCTTC.

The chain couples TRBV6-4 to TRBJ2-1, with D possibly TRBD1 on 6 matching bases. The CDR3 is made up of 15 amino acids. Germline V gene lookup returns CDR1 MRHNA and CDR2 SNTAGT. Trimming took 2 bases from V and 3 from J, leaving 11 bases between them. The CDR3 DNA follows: TGTGCCAGCAGTGACGGGGGCCAGGGCTACAATGAGCAGTTCTTC. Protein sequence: CASSDGGQGYNEQFF.

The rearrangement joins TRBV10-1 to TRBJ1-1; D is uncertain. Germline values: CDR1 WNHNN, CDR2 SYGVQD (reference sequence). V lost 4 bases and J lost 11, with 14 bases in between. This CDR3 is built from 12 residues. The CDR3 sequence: CASSGKDYSAFF. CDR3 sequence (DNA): TGCGCCAGCAGTGGGAAAGATTACTCTGCTTTCTTT.

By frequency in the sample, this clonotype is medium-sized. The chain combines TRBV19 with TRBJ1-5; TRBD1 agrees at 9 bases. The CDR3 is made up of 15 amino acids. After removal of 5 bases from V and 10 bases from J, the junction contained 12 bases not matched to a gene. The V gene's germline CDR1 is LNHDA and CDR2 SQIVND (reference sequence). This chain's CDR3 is CASSWSGTGLVPQHF. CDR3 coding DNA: TGTGCCAGTAGTTGGAGTGGGACAGGGCTAGTTCCCCAGCATTTT. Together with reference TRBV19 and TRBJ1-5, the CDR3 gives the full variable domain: DGGITQSPKYLFRKEGQNVTLSCEQNLNHDAMYWYRQDPGQGLRLIYYSQIVNDFQKGDIAEGYSVSREKKESFPLTVTSAQKNPTAFYLCASSWSGTGLVPQHFGDGTRLSIL.

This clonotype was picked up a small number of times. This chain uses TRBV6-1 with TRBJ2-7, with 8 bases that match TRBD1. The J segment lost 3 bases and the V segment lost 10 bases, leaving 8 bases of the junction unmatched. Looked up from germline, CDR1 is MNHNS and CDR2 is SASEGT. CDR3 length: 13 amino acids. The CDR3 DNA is TGTGCCACTTCGGGACAGGTAAACTACGAGCAGTACTTC. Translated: CATSGQVNYEQYF.

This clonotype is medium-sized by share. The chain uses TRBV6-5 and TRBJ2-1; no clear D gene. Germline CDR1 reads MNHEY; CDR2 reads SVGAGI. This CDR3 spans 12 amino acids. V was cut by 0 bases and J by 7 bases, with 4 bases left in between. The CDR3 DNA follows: TGTGCCAGCAGTTACTCAGCGAATGAGCAGTTCTTC. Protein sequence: CASSYSANEQFF.

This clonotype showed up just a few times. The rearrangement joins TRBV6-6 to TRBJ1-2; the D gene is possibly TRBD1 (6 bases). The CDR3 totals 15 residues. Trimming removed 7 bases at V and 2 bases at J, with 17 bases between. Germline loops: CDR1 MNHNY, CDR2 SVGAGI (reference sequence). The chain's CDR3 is CASTDQGIPNYGYTF. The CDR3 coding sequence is TGTGCCAGCACCGACCAGGGGATCCCAAACTATGGCTACACCTTC.

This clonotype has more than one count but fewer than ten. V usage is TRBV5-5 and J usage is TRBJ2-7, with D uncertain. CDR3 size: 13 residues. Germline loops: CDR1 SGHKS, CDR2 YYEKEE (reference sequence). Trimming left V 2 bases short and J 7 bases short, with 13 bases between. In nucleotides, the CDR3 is TGTGCCAGCAGCTTCGGTAGCCAAGGGGAGCAGTACTTC. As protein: CASSFGSQGEQYF.

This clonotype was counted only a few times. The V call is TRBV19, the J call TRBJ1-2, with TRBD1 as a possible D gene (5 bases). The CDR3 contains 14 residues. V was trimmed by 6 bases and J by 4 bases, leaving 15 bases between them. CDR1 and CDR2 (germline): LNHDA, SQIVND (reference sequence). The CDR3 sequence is CASRVVQGGYGYTF. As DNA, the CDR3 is TGTGCCAGTAGAGTCGTCCAGGGTGGCTATGGCTACACCTTC.

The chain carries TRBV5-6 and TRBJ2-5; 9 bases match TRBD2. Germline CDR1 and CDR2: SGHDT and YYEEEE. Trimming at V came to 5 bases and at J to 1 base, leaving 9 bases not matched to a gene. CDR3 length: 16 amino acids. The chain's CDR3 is CASSRLASGAQETQYF. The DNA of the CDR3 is TGTGCCAGCAGTCGACTTGCTAGCGGGGCCCAAGAGACCCAGTACTTC.

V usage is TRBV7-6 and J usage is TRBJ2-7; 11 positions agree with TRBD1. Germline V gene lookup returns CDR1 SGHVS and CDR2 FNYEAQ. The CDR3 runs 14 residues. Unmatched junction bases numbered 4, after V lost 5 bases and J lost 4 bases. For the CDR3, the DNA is TGTGCCAGCAGCCAGGGACAGGGGGATTACGAGCAGTACTTC. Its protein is CASSQGQGDYEQYF.

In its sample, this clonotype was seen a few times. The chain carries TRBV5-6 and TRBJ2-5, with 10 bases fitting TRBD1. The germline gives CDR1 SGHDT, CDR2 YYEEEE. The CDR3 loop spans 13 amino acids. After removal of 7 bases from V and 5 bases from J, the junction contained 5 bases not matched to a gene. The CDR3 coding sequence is TGTGCCAGCGCCGGGACAGGGGTGGAGACCCAGTACTTC. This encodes CASAGTGVETQYF.

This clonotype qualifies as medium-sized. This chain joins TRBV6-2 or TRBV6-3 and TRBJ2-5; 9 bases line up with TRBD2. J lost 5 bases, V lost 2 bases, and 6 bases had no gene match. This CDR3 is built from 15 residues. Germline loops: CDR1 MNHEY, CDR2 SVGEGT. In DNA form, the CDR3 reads TGTGCCAGCAGTTACGCGGGCGGGGGGGCGGAGACCCAGTACTTC. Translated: CASSYAGGGAETQYF.